The 26 T cell receptor beta chains below come from one sample, sequenced in a study of blood T cell repertoires in COVID-19. Libraries were prepared by immunoSEQ multiplex PCR; TCRdb keeps only in-frame clonotypes and omits some of them. This sample carries approximately 150,000 clones, roughly 87% of them seen once, and the ten largest clones take more than 5%. Sequences were obtained from peripheral blood. The receptors here all came from a human donor in a cohort sampled during active COVID-19.

The rearrangement joins TRBV3-1 (or the pseudogene TRBV3-2) to TRBJ1-1; TRBD1 aligns across 10 bases. V shed 0 bases and J 4 bases; nucleotides not matched to a gene: 5. CDR1 LGHDT and CDR2 YNNKEL come from the germline V gene (reference sequence). The CDR3 contains 16 residues. The CDR3 nucleotides read TGTGCCAGCAGCCAAGACCGGGACAGGGGTGCCACTGAAGCTTTCTTT. This gives the protein CASSQDRDRGATEAFF.

This clone was observed once. The V and J genes are TRBV10-3 and TRBJ2-7; a weak D match, TRBD2 (5 bases). This CDR3 is built from 18 residues. From germline, CDR1 is ENHRY and CDR2 SYGVKD. V was pared by 11 bases and J by 0 bases, with 29 bases between. The CDR3 DNA sequence: TGTGCCCCCGACTATTACCTCCTTACCAAGAGCAGCTCCTACGAGCAGTACTTC. Its translation is CAPDYYLLTKSSSYEQYF.

The chain uses TRBV5-8 and TRBJ1-3; unclear D gene. The V gene's germline CDR1 is SGHTS and CDR2 YDEGEE. The germline V and J ends were trimmed by 1 base and 0 bases, with 8 bases remaining between them. The CDR3 consists of 15 residues. The CDR3 sequence: CASSLSVVSGNTIYF. The CDR3 nucleotides are TGTGCCAGCAGCTTGTCGGTGGTCTCTGGAAACACCATATATTTT. The complete variable domain, with remaining parts taken from reference TRBV5-8 and TRBJ1-3, reads EAGVTQSPTHLIKTRGQQATLRCSPISGHTSVYWYQQALGLGLQFLLWYDEGEERNRGNFPPRFSGRQFPNYSSELNVNALELEDSALYLCASSLSVVSGNTIYFGEGSWLTVV.

The V and J genes are TRBV7-6 and TRBJ2-5; 10 bases map to TRBD2. The CDR3 consists of 15 residues. The junction had 5 bases not matched to a gene; V was cut back by 2 bases and J by 5 bases. Germline V lookup: CDR1 SGHVS, CDR2 FNYEAQ. The CDR3, as DNA: TGTGCCAGCAGCTTATCAGCGGGAGGGGTGGAGACCCAGTACTTC. This translates into CASSLSAGGVETQYF. The full variable domain, rest sourced from reference TRBV7-6 and TRBJ2-5, is GAGVSQSPRYKVTKRGQDVALRCDPISGHVSLYWYRQALGQGPEFLTYFNYEAQQDKSGLPNDRFSAERPEGSISTLTIQRTEQRDSAMYRCASSLSAGGVETQYFGPGTRLLVL.

This chain joins TRBV6-1 and TRBJ2-3, with 14 bases that match TRBD2. Germline-derived CDR1 and CDR2 are MNHNS and SASEGT. After removal of 4 bases from V and 9 bases from J, the junction contained 21 bases not matched to a gene. The CDR3 runs 20 residues. Here the CDR3 reads CASSATTTTGLAGGVKTQYF. CDR3 in DNA: TGTGCCAGCAGTGCTACCACTACCACTGGACTAGCGGGGGGCGTGAAAACGCAGTATTTT.

The V and J genes are TRBV5-1 and TRBJ1-4; no reliable D call. This CDR3 is built from 13 residues. The germline V gene has CDR1 SGHRS and CDR2 YFSETQ. Trimming left V 0 bases short and J 8 bases short, with 8 bases between. CDR3 sequence: CASSLVPGEKLFF. The CDR3 nucleotides read TGCGCCAGCAGCTTGGTCCCCGGGGAAAAACTGTTTTTT.

V is TRBV7-2 and J is TRBJ1-3; 9 bases align to TRBD1. The CDR3 runs 17 residues. V lost 3 bases, J lost 0 bases, and 6 bases stayed unmatched. Germline CDR1 is SGHTA and CDR2 is FQGNSA. The CDR3 DNA sequence: TGTGCCAGCAGCTTCATTCGACAGGGGGGCTCTGGAAACACCATATATTTT. Protein: CASSFIRQGGSGNTIYF.

This chain links TRBV9 with TRBJ2-3; TRBD1 matches at 8 bases. Germline lookup yields CDR1 SGDLS and CDR2 YYNGEE. This CDR3 comprises 18 residues. With V trimmed by 2 bases and J by 1 base, 12 bases remained unmatched. The CDR3 region has the DNA TGTGCCAGCAGCGTTGTACCCGGACAGGGCGGGGGCACAGATACGCAGTATTTT. Translating gives CASSVVPGQGGGTDTQYF. Based on the CDR3 plus reference TRBV9 and TRBJ2-3, the full variable domain is DSGVTQTPKHLITATGQRVTLRCSPRSGDLSVYWYQQSLDQGLQFLIQYYNGEERAKGNILERFSAQQFPDLHSELNLSSLELGDSALYFCASSVVPGQGGGTDTQYFGPGTRLTVL.

The chain links TRBV30 to TRBJ2-3; D is unclear. V lost 0 bases to trimming and J lost 0 bases, with 4 bases between them. CDR1 and CDR2 (germline): GTSNPN, SVGIG (reference sequence). CDR3 length: 13 residues. The CDR3 spells CAWSVSSTDTQYF. The DNA of the CDR3 is TGTGCCTGGAGTGTTTCTAGCACAGATACGCAGTATTTT.

This sequence joins TRBV6-4 and TRBJ1-4; 9 nucleotides match TRBD1. Germline V lookup: CDR1 MRHNA, CDR2 SNTAGT. The ends lost 7 bases at V and 8 bases at J; junction bases unmatched: 17. CDR3 length: 17 amino acids. CDR3 sequence: CASTWDREVLKREKLFF. The CDR3, as DNA: TGTGCCAGCACCTGGGACAGGGAAGTGTTAAAGAGAGAAAAACTGTTTTTT.

This sequence joins TRBV18 and TRBJ1-1; 8 nucleotides match TRBD1. V lost 3 bases, J lost 3 bases, and 3 bases stayed unmatched. The CDR3 covers 14 residues. CDR1 and CDR2 (germline): KGHSH, LQKENI. CDR3 protein: CASSPTGDDTEAFF. In DNA, the CDR3 is TGTGCCAGCTCACCGACAGGGGATGACACTGAAGCTTTCTTT.

V gene TRBV6-5 combines with J gene TRBJ2-3; D is unclear. The V gene's germline CDR1 is MNHEY and CDR2 SVGAGI. The V gene lost 6 bases and the J gene lost 5 bases, with 9 bases spanning the gap. This CDR3 has 12 amino acids. The CDR3 here is CASSRGLDTQYF. CDR3 in DNA: TGTGCCAGCAGCCGAGGTCTAGATACGCAGTATTTT.

This chain joins TRBV5-6 and TRBJ2-1; 10 bases are shared with TRBD2. Germline CDR1 is SGHDT and CDR2 is YYEEEE. CDR3 length equals 16 residues. V gave up 7 bases and J gave up 2 bases; unmatched junction bases: 9. CDR3 in amino acids: CASSSVGTSAYNEQFF. The CDR3 region has the DNA TGTGCCAGCTCGAGCGTGGGGACTAGCGCCTACAATGAGCAGTTCTTC.

The chain uses TRBV24-1 and TRBJ2-1; TRBD2 matches at 10 bases. V shed 3 bases and J 2 bases; nucleotides not matched to a gene: 3. The CDR3 spans 16 residues. Germline loops: CDR1 KGHDR, CDR2 SFDVKD. The DNA for the CDR3 is TGTGCCACCAGTGATCCAGCGGGAGGGCCCTACAATGAGCAGTTCTTC. Translated, it gives CATSDPAGGPYNEQFF.

CDR3 region: CASSVELRGRTNEQFF. CDR3 bases: TGTGCCAGCAGCGTAGAGCTCAGGGGACGCACCAATGAGCAGTTCTTC. J is TRBJ2-1 and V is TRBV9, with D tentatively TRBD1 (6 bases). The V gene lost 0 bases and the J gene lost 6 bases, with 16 bases spanning the gap. Germline CDR1 SGDLS, CDR2 YYNGEE. The CDR3 covers 16 residues.

V and J are TRBV9 and TRBJ2-5; 14 positions agree with TRBD2. Losses at the gene ends were 5 bases for V and 5 bases for J; bases not matched to a gene: 17. The CDR3 length is 19 residues. CDR1 is SGDLS and CDR2 is YYNGEE in the germline V gene. CDR3 sequence (DNA): TGTGCCAGCAGGGGTCTCCTCCGACTAGCGGGGGGGCCGCGGGAGACCCAGTACTTC. Translation gives CASRGLLRLAGGPRETQYF.

The CDR3 is CASSPYLSYIDEQYF. DNA for the CDR3: TGCGCCAGCAGCCCCTACCTTTCATATATCGACGAGCAGTACTTC. The chain joins TRBV5-1 to TRBJ2-7, with no clear D. CDR1 SGHRS and CDR2 YFSETQ come from the germline V gene. Trimming removed 4 bases from V and 5 bases from J, with 19 bases in between. CDR3 length: 15 residues.

The V call is TRBV6-5, the J call TRBJ1-2, with D tentatively TRBD1 (5 bases). Germline CDR1 and CDR2: MNHEY and SVGAGI. The CDR3 totals 14 residues. V was trimmed by 6 bases and J by 4 bases, leaving 15 bases between them. CDR3 DNA: TGTGCCAGCAGCGCCAGGGAGACTAGCTATGGCTACACCTTC. Its protein is CASSARETSYGYTF.

This chain connects TRBV5-6 to TRBJ1-4; D perhaps matches TRBD1 (6 bases). Germline loops: CDR1 SGHDT, CDR2 YYEEEE. The CDR3 totals 14 residues. The V gene lost 3 bases and the J gene lost 8 bases, with 14 bases spanning the gap. For the CDR3, the DNA is TGTGCCAGCAGCTACACAGGGCGGCAGGAAAAACTGTTTTTT. The encoded protein is CASSYTGRQEKLFF.

CDR3 nucleotides: TGTGCCAGCAGTCGAGGTCCAGACTCTGAAGCTTTCTTT. Translated: CASSRGPDSEAFF. The chain carries TRBV6-6 and TRBJ1-1, with D unclear. V gave up 5 bases and J gave up 6 bases, with 13 bases separating them. The CDR3 extends over 13 amino acids. Germline-derived CDR1 and CDR2 are MNHNY and SVGAGI (reference sequence).

The rearrangement links TRBV24-1 to TRBJ2-2; 7 positions match TRBD1. Trimming removed 7 bases from V and 0 bases from J; junction bases left unmatched: 4. The CDR3 consists of 15 residues. Germline V gene data show CDR1 as KGHDR and CDR2 as SFDVKD. The CDR3 nucleotides are TGTGCCACCAGAGAGACAGGGTCGAACACCGGGGAGCTGTTTTTT. Residues: CATRETGSNTGELFF.

The rearrangement links TRBV5-6 to TRBJ2-1; D call uncertain. The length of the CDR3 is 15 residues. Germline lookup yields CDR1 SGHDT and CDR2 YYEEEE. V was shortened by 4 bases and J by 6 bases, with 17 bases between the two germline ends. The CDR3 DNA follows: TGTGCCAGCAGCCCCTACCCCCCAACTCGCAATGAGCAGTTCTTC. Its translation: CASSPYPPTRNEQFF.

V usage is TRBV6-6 and J usage is TRBJ1-2; 8 bases are a match to TRBD1. Trimming removed 5 bases from V and 2 bases from J; junction bases left unmatched: 7. CDR3 size: 15 residues. Germline V gene lookup returns CDR1 MNHNY and CDR2 SVGAGI (reference sequence). CDR3 region: CASSGRDRRNYGYTF. The CDR3 nucleotides are TGTGCCAGCAGTGGAAGGGACAGGAGAAACTATGGCTACACCTTC.

The chain uses TRBV3-1 (or the pseudogene TRBV3-2) and TRBJ2-5, with TRBD1 matching 11 bases. The CDR3 runs to 17 residues. V was pared by 1 base and J by 4 bases, with 8 bases of the junction left unmatched. Germline V gene data show CDR1 as LGHDT and CDR2 as YNNKEL (reference sequence). The CDR3 region is CASSQGTGGSVPETQYF. The CDR3 nucleotides are TGTGCCAGCAGCCAAGGGACAGGGGGCTCGGTGCCAGAGACCCAGTACTTC.

V is TRBV6-5 and J is TRBJ2-1; 12 bases agree with TRBD2. The CDR3 has 14 residues. V was clipped by 6 bases and J by 6 bases; unmatched bases: 3. Germline-derived CDR1 and CDR2 are MNHEY and SVGAGI. CDR3 region: CASSGLAGFNEQFF. CDR3 nucleotide sequence: TGTGCCAGCAGCGGACTAGCGGGGTTCAATGAGCAGTTCTTC.

V and J are TRBV5-4 and TRBJ2-7; possible D gene TRBD2, 6 bases. Germline V gives CDR1 SGHNT, CDR2 YYREEE (reference sequence). The CDR3 sequence is 15 residues long. The V gene lost 3 bases and the J gene lost 3 bases, with 16 bases spanning the gap. CDR3 bases: TGTGCCAGCAGCTGGGGGGAACTAACTATCTACGAGCAGTACTTC. It encodes CASSWGELTIYEQYF.